This is a list of T cell receptor beta chains from one sample in a study of shared clonotypes between healthy human individuals. Assay used: immunoSEQ multiplex PCR; TCRdb lists only in-frame clones, some missing. This sample carries about 2.3 million clones, about nine tenths of them seen once, and the ten largest clones take 0.3% to 0.45%. The sequencing sample was made of naive CD4+ T cells from PBMCs. The source is a man aged 18 to 30 in good health. Some clones in this sample may be carry-over from other donors' samples. Both conserved end residues are part of each CDR3. The D gene is left open where the match is weak. Size is omitted from some rows. Given values are once, few, many or a class for expanded clones.

j_call	d_call	clone_size	v_call	cdr3_nt	cdr3_aa
TRBJ1-2	-	-	TRBV12-2	TGTGCAAGTCGCTTACCGGGTTTTTTGGGGTTTGGGGAGTCTCGCGCCTTC	CASRLPGFLGFGESRAF
TRBJ2-1	TRBD2	once	TRBV29-1	TGCAGTACCCGCGGGAGGGCCTACAATGAGCAGTTCTTC	CSTRGRAYNEQFF
TRBJ2-7	-	-	TRBV14	TGTGCCAGCAGCCTGGGGGAGAGGTACGAGCAGTACTTC	CASSLGERYEQYF
TRBJ2-3	-	once	TRBV5-1	TGCGCCAGCACCAGAGGGCGGGATTCGCTTCTGGGGGATACGCAGTATTTT	CASTRGRDSLLGDTQYF
TRBJ2-7	-	-	TRBV4-2	TGTGCCAGCAGCCAAGATTCTGTTTCCTCCTACGAGCAGTACTTC	CASSQDSVSSYEQYF
TRBJ2-1	-	-	TRBV4-1	TGCGCCAGCAGCCAACGGCAGAGGGAAAGAGGCAATGAGCAGTTCTTC	CASSQRQRERGNEQFF
TRBJ1-5	-	-	TRBV7-2	TGTGCCAGCAGCTTAGAGATGGCAGGCCGAAATCAGCCCCAGCATTTT	CASSLEMAGRNQPQHF
TRBJ2-3	TRBD2	-	TRBV6-5	TGTGCCAGCAGTCAACTAGCGGGAGGCACAGATACGCAGTATTTT	CASSQLAGGTDTQYF
TRBJ2-7	-	once	TRBV6-1	TGTGCCAGCAGGCCTCCAATGGTCTACGAGCAGTACTTC	CASRPPMVYEQYF
TRBJ1-2	-	-	TRBV20-1	TGCAGTGCTAGCCGGCGAGGTGGCTACACCTTC	CSASRRGGYTF
TRBJ2-3	TRBD2	-	TRBV6-1	TGTGCCAGTCGGACTAGCGGGACAGATACGCAGTATTTT	CASRTSGTDTQYF
TRBJ2-7	-	-	TRBV30	TGTGCCTGGAGTGCCGGGACGGGCTCCTACGAGCAGTACTTC	CAWSAGTGSYEQYF
TRBJ2-1	TRBD2	-	TRBV27	TGTGCCAGCAGCTCCAGCGGGAGACGCTACAATGAGCAGTTCTTC	CASSSSGRRYNEQFF
TRBJ1-1	TRBD1	-	TRBV19	TGTGCCAGTAGAACCTCAAGACAGGGATACGAGACTGAAGCTTTCTTT	CASRTSRQGYETEAFF
TRBJ2-5	-	once	TRBV5-4	TGTGCCAGCAGCTTGACTGAAGAGACCCAGTACTTC	CASSLTEETQYF
TRBJ2-1	TRBD2	-	TRBV27	TGTGCCAGCAAACTAGCGGGGTACAATGAGCAGTTCTTC	CASKLAGYNEQFF
TRBJ2-7	-	once	TRBV4-1	TGCGCCAGCAGCCGTGGACTGGGGTACGAGCAGTACTTC	CASSRGLGYEQYF
TRBJ2-2	-	-	TRBV13	TGTGCCAGCAGCTTAGCTAAAGGGTGGTTGGCGAACACCGGGGAGCTGTTTTTT	CASSLAKGWLANTGELFF
TRBJ2-2	-	-	TRBV15	TGTGCCACCAGCAGAGTGGGCCGACGGCCGAACACCGGGGAGCTGTTTTTT	CATSRVGRRPNTGELFF